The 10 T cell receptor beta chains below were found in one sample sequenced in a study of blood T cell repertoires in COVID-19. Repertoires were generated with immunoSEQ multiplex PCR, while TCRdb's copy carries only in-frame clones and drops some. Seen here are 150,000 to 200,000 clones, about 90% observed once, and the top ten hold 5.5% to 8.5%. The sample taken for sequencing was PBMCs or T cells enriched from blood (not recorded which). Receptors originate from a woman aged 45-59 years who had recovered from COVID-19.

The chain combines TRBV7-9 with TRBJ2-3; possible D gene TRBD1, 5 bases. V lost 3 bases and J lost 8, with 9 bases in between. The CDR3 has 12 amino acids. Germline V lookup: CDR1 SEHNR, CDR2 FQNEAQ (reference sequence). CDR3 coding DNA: TGTGCCAGCAGCTTCAATCAGGGTACGCAGTATTTT. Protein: CASSFNQGTQYF.

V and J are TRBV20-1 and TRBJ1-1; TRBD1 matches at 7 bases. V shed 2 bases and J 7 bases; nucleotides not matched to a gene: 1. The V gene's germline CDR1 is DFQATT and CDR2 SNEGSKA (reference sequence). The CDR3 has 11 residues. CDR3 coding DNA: TGCAGTGCTAGACGGGACAGTGAAGCTTTCTTT. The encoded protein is CSARRDSEAFF.

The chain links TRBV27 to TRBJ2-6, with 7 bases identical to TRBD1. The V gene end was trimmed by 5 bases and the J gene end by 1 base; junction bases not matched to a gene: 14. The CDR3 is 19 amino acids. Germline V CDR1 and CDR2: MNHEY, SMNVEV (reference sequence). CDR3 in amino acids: CASSAQWTGLRSGANVLTF. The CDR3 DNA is TGTGCCAGCAGTGCGCAATGGACAGGTCTGAGATCTGGGGCCAACGTCCTGACTTTC.

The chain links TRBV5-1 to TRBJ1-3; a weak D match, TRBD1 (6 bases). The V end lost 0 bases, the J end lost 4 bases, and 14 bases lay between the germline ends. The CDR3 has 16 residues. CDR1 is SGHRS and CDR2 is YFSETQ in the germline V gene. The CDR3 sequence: CASSLEPGVLGNTIYF. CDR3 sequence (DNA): TGCGCCAGCAGCTTGGAGCCAGGGGTTCTGGGAAACACCATATATTTT.

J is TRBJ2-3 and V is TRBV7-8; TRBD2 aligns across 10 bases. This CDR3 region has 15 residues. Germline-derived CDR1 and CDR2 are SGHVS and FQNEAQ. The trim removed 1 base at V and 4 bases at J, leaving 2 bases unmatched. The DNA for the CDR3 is TGTGCCAGCAGCTTAGAACTAGCGGGGCCAGATACGCAGTATTTT. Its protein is CASSLELAGPDTQYF. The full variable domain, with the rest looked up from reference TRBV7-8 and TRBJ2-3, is GAGVSQSPRYKVAKRGQDVALRCDPISGHVSLFWYQQALGQGPEFLTYFQNEAQLDKSGLPSDRFFAERPEGSVSTLKIQRTQQEDSAVYLCASSLELAGPDTQYFGPGTRLTVL.

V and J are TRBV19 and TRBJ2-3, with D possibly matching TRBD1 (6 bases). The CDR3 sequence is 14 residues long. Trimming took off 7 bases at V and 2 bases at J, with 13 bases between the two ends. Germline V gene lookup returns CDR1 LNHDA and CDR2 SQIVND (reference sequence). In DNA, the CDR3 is TGTGCCAGTAAGAGGACAGAGTACACAGATACGCAGTATTTT. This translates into CASKRTEYTDTQYF.

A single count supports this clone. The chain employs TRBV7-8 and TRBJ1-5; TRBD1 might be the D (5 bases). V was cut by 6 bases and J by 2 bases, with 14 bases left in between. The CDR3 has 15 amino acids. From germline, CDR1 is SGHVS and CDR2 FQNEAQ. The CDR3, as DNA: TGTGCCAGCAGAGCGGGCGGGGGAGGCAATCAGCCCCAGCATTTT. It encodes CASRAGGGGNQPQHF.

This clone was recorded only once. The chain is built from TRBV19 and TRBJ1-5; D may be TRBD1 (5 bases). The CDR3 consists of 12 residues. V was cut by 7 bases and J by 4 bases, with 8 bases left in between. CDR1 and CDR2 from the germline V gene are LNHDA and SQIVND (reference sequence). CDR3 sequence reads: CASNQGNQPQHF. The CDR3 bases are TGTGCCAGTAACCAGGGTAATCAGCCCCAGCATTTT.

The chain's CDR3 is CASSLVMGQGFGTEAFF. The CDR3 DNA is TGTGCCAGCAGCTTAGTTATGGGACAGGGGTTTGGCACTGAAGCTTTCTTT. The chain is built from TRBV13 and TRBJ1-1; 10 bases line up with TRBD1. The CDR3 runs to 17 residues. Germline CDR1 is PRHDT and CDR2 is FYEKMQ (reference sequence). With V trimmed by 1 base and J by 4 bases, 9 bases remained unmatched.

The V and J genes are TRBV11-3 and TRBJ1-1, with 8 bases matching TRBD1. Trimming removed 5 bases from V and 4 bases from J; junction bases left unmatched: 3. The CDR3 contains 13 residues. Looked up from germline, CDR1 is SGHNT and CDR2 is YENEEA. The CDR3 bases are TGTGCCAGCAGCGGACAGGGCTCCACTGAAGCTTTCTTT. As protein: CASSGQGSTEAFF.